Listed below are T cell receptor beta chains from one sample, sequenced in a study of blood T cells in healthy people across ages. MiXCR, run by TCRdb on the 5' RACE reads, gives a single entry per CDR3 protein. Of about 1.1 million distinct CDR3 sequences listed, around two fifths are singletons. Sequenced sample: blood. Receptors originate from a man aged 18 to 29 in good health. CDR3s include the opening cysteine and the closing phenylalanine or tryptophan. A D gene is named only where the DNA matches it firmly. Expanded clones get a size class; other rows say once, few or many, or leave the size out.

clone size	D gene	J gene	CDR3 length	V gene	CDR3 DNA	CDR3 protein
.	.	TRBJ2-1	14	TRBV18	TGTGCCAGCTCACCAGGATTCTCCTACAATGAGCAGTTCTTC	CASSPGFSYNEQFF
.	.	TRBJ2-3	16	TRBV7-8	TGTGCCAGCAGCTTTGCACGTAAGGGTAGCACAGATACGCAGTATTTT	CASSFARKGSTDTQYF
.	.	TRBJ2-7	14	TRBV21-1	TGTGCCAGCAGCAAAAGTGCCAGCTCCTACGAGCAGTACTTC	CASSKSASSYEQYF
few	TRBD1	TRBJ2-7	12	TRBV5-8	TGTGCCAGCAGCTTGGGACAGGGGAAGGTGTACTTC	CASSLGQGKVYF
few	.	TRBJ1-2	14	TRBV25-1	TGTGCCAGCAGTGATAGGACCCACGAGGGCGGCTACACCTTC	CASSDRTHEGGYTF
few	TRBD2	TRBJ2-7	15	TRBV20-1	TGCAGTGCTAGCGGACTAGGAGTCGCCTACAATGAGCAGTACTTC	CSASGLGVAYNEQYF
.	.	TRBJ1-1	14	TRBV4-2	TGTGCCAGCAGCCAAGTGGACAAGGACACTGAAGCTTTCTTT	CASSQVDKDTEAFF
few	.	TRBJ2-3	16	TRBV9	TGTGCCAGCAGCGTACGGGGAGGCGGGGGCACAGATACGCAGTATTTT	CASSVRGGGGTDTQYF
few	.	TRBJ1-1	15	TRBV5-1	TGCGCCAGCAGCTTGACAACCCCGATGAACACTGAAGCTTTCTTT	CASSLTTPMNTEAFF
few	.	TRBJ2-3	15	TRBV10-3	TGTGCCATCAGGGAGACGGAGTGGGGGCCAGATACGCAGTATTTT	CAIRETEWGPDTQYF
.	.	TRBJ1-4	17	TRBV4-3	TGCGCCAGCAGCCATGAAGCTGTACCCTTGGCTAATGAAAAACTGTTTTTT	CASSHEAVPLANEKLFF
.	.	TRBJ1-2	12	TRBV20-1	TGCAGTGCTAGGCATGGGCGCGGGGGCTACACCTTC	CSARHGRGGYTF
.	TRBD1	TRBJ1-1	14	TRBV7-3	TGTGCCAGCAGCTTACAGGGGGAGCACACTGAAGCTTTCTTT	CASSLQGEHTEAFF
.	TRBD2	TRBJ2-5	15	TRBV28	TGTGCCAGCAGTCCGAGCGGGGGTCCGATGGGGGCCCAGTACTTC	CASSPSGGPMGAQYF
few	.	TRBJ2-1	14	TRBV28	TGTGCCAGCAGGCGACTGAGCTCCTACAATGAGCAGTTCTTC	CASRRLSSYNEQFF
.	TRBD1	TRBJ2-1	15	TRBV9	TGTGCCAGCAGCGTAGGTGGGGACAGCTTTTGTGAGCAGTTCTTC	CASSVGGDSFCEQFF
.	.	TRBJ2-2	12	TRBV29-1	TGCAGCGTTGGATGGGGAACCGGGGAGCTGTTTTTT	CSVGWGTGELFF
.	.	TRBJ2-1	13	TRBV5-4	TGTGCCACCTACCTCGGAGGCGGCAATGAGCAGTTCTTC	CATYLGGGNEQFF
.	.	TRBJ1-5	14	TRBV10-3	TGTGCCATCAGTGACAGGGAGGGCAATCAGCCCCAGCATTTT	CAISDREGNQPQHF
many	.	TRBJ2-7	15	TRBV20-1	TGCAGTGCTAGAGATGGGGAGACCGGTGGCTACGAGCAGTACTTC	CSARDGETGGYEQYF
.	.	TRBJ2-3	15	TRBV11-1	TGTGCCAGCAGCAAGTCGACGGAACCCACAGATACGCAGTATTTT	CASSKSTEPTDTQYF
few	TRBD2	TRBJ2-1	18	TRBV27	TGTGCCAGCAGTTTCCTTCGGACTAGCGGGGGGGTCTACAATGAGCAGTTCTTC	CASSFLRTSGGVYNEQFF
.	TRBD2	TRBJ2-5	13	TRBV19	TGTGCCAGCCGAGCGGGGTACGGCAATGAGCAGTACTTC	CASRAGYGNEQYF
once	.	TRBJ2-1	15	TRBV9	TGTGCCAGCAGCGTAGCCAGGACTCTTGCCCATGAGCAGTTCTTC	CASSVARTLAHEQFF
.	.	TRBJ2-5	11	TRBV27	TGTGCCAGCATTTGGAGAGAGACCCAGTACTTC	CASIWRETQYF
.	.	TRBJ1-5	15	TRBV27	TGTGCCAACAGAGACCTCCTAGGAGGCAATCAGCCCCAGCATTTT	CANRDLLGGNQPQHF
few	TRBD1	TRBJ2-6	19	TRBV12-3/TRBV12-4	TGTGCCAGCAGTCTCCGCAACAGGGGGCAATACTCTGGGGCCAACGTCCTGACTTTC	CASSLRNRGQYSGANVLTF
few	TRBD2	TRBJ2-1	18	TRBV4-1	TGCGCCAGCAGCCAAGGATATAAGCGGGGGCCCCTTCTGGATGAGCAGTTCTTC	CASSQGYKRGPLLDEQFF
few	.	TRBJ1-2	13	TRBV30	TGTGCCTGGATCCACACAGGGTGGAATGGCTACACCTTC	CAWIHTGWNGYTF
.	TRBD2	TRBJ2-2	14	TRBV20-1	TGCAGTGCTGGACTAGCGGGGGACACCGGGGAGCTGTTTTTT	CSAGLAGDTGELFF
few	.	TRBJ1-2	15	TRBV28	TGTGCCAGCCCCATAGGGGCGCGCGTTAATTATGGCTACACCTTC	CASPIGARVNYGYTF
few	.	TRBJ1-5	12	TRBV20-1	TGCAGCGCTGCGAGGCGTAATCAGCCCCAGCATTTT	CSAARRNQPQHF
.	TRBD1	TRBJ1-6	15	TRBV4-3	TGCGCCAGCAGCCAGGTTGACAGGGATAATTCACCCCTCCACTTT	CASSQVDRDNSPLHF
.	.	TRBJ1-1	12	TRBV29-1	TGCAGCGTTGAAGGTTTACAGCCAAGCGCTTTCTTT	CSVEGLQPSAFF
few	TRBD1	TRBJ2-5	15	TRBV4-3	TGCGCCAGCAGCCTCGGTGGGACAGTTCAGAATGAGCAGTACTTC	CASSLGGTVQNEQYF
.	.	TRBJ2-1	15	TRBV7-9	TGTGCCAGCAGCTTTGCCCGACGTCTACGAGATGAGCAGTTCTTC	CASSFARRLRDEQFF
.	TRBD1	TRBJ2-5	16	TRBV27	TGTGCCAGTAGTTTCTTCGGACAGGGGGCTCTAGAGACCCAGTACTTC	CASSFFGQGALETQYF
.	.	TRBJ1-1	16	TRBV5-5	TGTGCCAGCAGCTTGACCCTCGAGGCCGGGGGCACTGAAGCTTTCTTT	CASSLTLEAGGTEAFF
.	TRBD2	TRBJ2-1	16	TRBV3-1	TGTGCCAGCAGCCAAGAGGTAACTAGCGGGGTATATGAGCAGTTCTTC	CASSQEVTSGVYEQFF